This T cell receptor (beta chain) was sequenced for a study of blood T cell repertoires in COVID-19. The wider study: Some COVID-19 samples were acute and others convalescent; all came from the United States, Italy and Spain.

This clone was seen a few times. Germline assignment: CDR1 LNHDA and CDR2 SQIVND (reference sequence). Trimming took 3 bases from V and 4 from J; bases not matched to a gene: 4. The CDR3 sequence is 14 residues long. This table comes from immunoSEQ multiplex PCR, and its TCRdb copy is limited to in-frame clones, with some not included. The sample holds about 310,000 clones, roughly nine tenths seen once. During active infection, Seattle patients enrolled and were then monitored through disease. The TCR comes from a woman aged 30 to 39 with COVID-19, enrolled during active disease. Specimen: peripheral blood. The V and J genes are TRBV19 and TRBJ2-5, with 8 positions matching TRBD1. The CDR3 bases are TGTGCCAGTAGTATCGGGACAGGAAGAGAGACCCAGTACTTC. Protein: CASSIGTGRETQYF.